This T cell receptor (beta chain) was observed in a study of cytomegalovirus exposure and HLA in healthy donors. To note about this clone: As yet, its antigen is unknown.

Germline trimming cut 7 bases from V and 6 bases from J; bases unmatched to any gene: 14. The CDR3 spans 14 residues. Germline CDR1 reads SQVTM; CDR2 reads ANQGSEA. Points from the study as a whole: Testing in vitro showed a few CMV-associated chains specific for CMV antigens. Segments of the TCR beta V type were, in most cases, productive about 90% or about 30% of the time in an earlier analysis.

PCR involved 60 Vbeta and 13 Jbeta primers. Only in-frame clones appear in the TCRdb table, and some are missing; sequencing was by immunoSEQ multiplex PCR. This table has some 60,000 clones, more than 75% appearing once. The chain employs TRBV29-1 and TRBJ2-7; 8 bases match TRBD1. The clonotype originates from a male donor in good health and CMV-seronegative. Material: PBMCs. In DNA form, the CDR3 reads TGCAGCGGGGCTGAGACGGGACAGGTAGGCGAGCAGTACTTC. Translated: CSGAETGQVGEQYF.